This entry lists 19 T cell receptor beta chains sequenced from one sample in a study of OX40 agonist ivuxolimab in advanced cancers. The data were produced by immunoSEQ multiplex PCR, yet TCRdb's version contains in-frame clones alone and is incomplete. The sample yields roughly 54,000 clones, 75% to 90% seen once. The material sequenced was CD4+ or CD8+ T cells sorted from blood, taken in a trial of the OX40 agonist ivuxolimab. These receptors originate from an adult with an advanced solid tumor such as melanoma, head and neck, liver or kidney cancer.

With regard to this clone: Other DNA sequences in this sample translate to the same CDR3. The rearrangement uses TRBV19 and TRBJ1-3; D is unresolved. CDR3 length: 14 residues. Germline V gene sequence: CDR1 LNHDA, CDR2 SQIVND (reference sequence). V lost 3 bases to trimming and J lost 0 bases, with 6 bases between them. The CDR3 DNA sequence: TGTGCCAGTAGTATCAGCGGCTCTGGAAACACCATATATTTT. The encoded protein is CASSISGSGNTIYF.

The rearrangement joins TRBV5-4 to TRBJ2-1; D remains unclear. The CDR3 has 14 residues. CDR1 and CDR2 from the germline V gene are SGHNT and YYREEE (reference sequence). V was clipped by 0 bases and J by 5 bases, with 9 bases between them. As DNA, the CDR3 is TGTGCCAGCAGCTTGGTACCCAGCGACAATGAGCAGTTCTTC. It codes for CASSLVPSDNEQFF. The whole variable domain, filled in from reference TRBV5-4 and TRBJ2-1, reads ETGVTQSPTHLIKTRGQQVTLRCSSQSGHNTVSWYQQALGQGPQFIFQYYREEENGRGNFPPRFSGLQFPNYSSELNVNALELDDSALYLCASSLVPSDNEQFFGPGTRLTVL.

V usage is TRBV30 and J usage is TRBJ2-7; D is perhaps TRBD1 (6 bases). The CDR3 runs to 14 residues. From germline, CDR1 is GTSNPN and CDR2 SVGIG (reference sequence). V lost 0 bases, J lost 5 bases, and 14 bases lay in between. The CDR3 spells CAWSVTQGFDEQYF. The DNA for the CDR3 is TGTGCCTGGAGTGTAACGCAGGGGTTCGACGAGCAGTACTTC.

This clone has just one count. The chain employs TRBV5-3 and TRBJ2-7; TRBD1 is a possible D gene (6 bases). TRBV5-3 is identified as an open reading frame with a role that is uncertain. V lost 1 base and J 4 bases, leaving 15 bases between the germline ends. The CDR3 consists of 15 residues. The CDR3, as DNA: TGTGCCAGAAGCTTGCGGGAACAGGGTTGGTACGAGCAGTACTTC. Protein: CARSLREQGWYEQYF.

The chain is built from TRBV30 and TRBJ1-5; 7 bases fit TRBD1. The CDR3 consists of 15 residues. The V and J ends lost 4 bases and 2 bases, in that order; junction bases with no gene match: 8. Germline values: CDR1 GTSNPN, CDR2 SVGIG (reference sequence). CDR3 region: CAWKATGLGNQPQHF. The CDR3 region has the DNA TGTGCCTGGAAAGCGACAGGGTTGGGCAATCAGCCCCAGCATTTT. The full variable domain, rest sourced from reference TRBV30 and TRBJ1-5, is SQTIHQWPATLVQPVGSPLSLECTVEGTSNPNLYWYRQAAGRGLQLLFYSVGIGQISSEVPQNLSASRPQDRQFILSSKKLLLSDSGFYLCAWKATGLGNQPQHFGDGTRLSIL.

The genes are TRBV15 and TRBJ1-5; the D is unclear. This CDR3 spans 15 amino acids. The V and J ends lost 0 bases and 5 bases respectively, with 11 bases between them. The germline V gene encodes CDR1 LNHNV and CDR2 YYDKDF (reference sequence). CDR3 sequence reads: CATSRDLDRDQPQHF. In DNA form, the CDR3 reads TGTGCCACCAGCAGAGATCTAGACCGAGATCAGCCCCAGCATTTT.

As to this clone: This same CDR3 is encoded by further DNA sequences in the sample. V gene TRBV18 combines with J gene TRBJ2-6; possibly TRBD1 or TRBD2 for D (5 bases each). CDR3 length: 17 residues. Germline V gene data show CDR1 as KGHSH and CDR2 as LQKENI. V was pared by 0 bases and J by 1 base, with 10 bases between. The CDR3 here is CASSPPGRLSGANVLTF. The CDR3 DNA reads TGTGCCAGCTCACCACCGGGACGGCTTTCTGGGGCCAACGTCCTGACTTTC.

This sequence joins TRBV9 and TRBJ1-1; 8 nucleotides line up with TRBD1. V was pared by 3 bases and J by 1 base, with 2 bases of the junction left unmatched. The CDR3 is 14 residues long. CDR1 is SGDLS, CDR2 YYNGEE, per germline. The CDR3 spells CASSEGQANTEAFF. The CDR3 nucleotides are TGTGCCAGCAGCGAGGGACAGGCGAACACTGAAGCTTTCTTT.

CDR3 nucleotides: TGTGCCAGCCTCGACGATAGCAATCAGCCCCAGCATTTT. It translates to CASLDDSNQPQHF. The V and J genes are TRBV2 and TRBJ1-5; unclear D gene. From germline, CDR1 is SNHLY and CDR2 FYNNEI. Trimming took off 8 bases at V and 0 bases at J, with 8 bases between the two ends. The CDR3 has 13 residues.

This chain links TRBV30 with TRBJ2-5; tentatively, D is TRBD2 (6 bases). Germline values: CDR1 GTSNPN, CDR2 SVGIG (reference sequence). V lost 5 bases, J lost 4 bases, and 17 bases lay in between. The CDR3 is 14 amino acids. CDR3: CAWSREARSETQYF. The CDR3 nucleotides read TGTGCCTGGTCAAGGGAGGCTCGTTCAGAGACCCAGTACTTC.

The chain is built from TRBV6-1 and TRBJ1-3; 8 nucleotides align to TRBD1. The CDR3 is 15 amino acids. Germline values: CDR1 MNHNS, CDR2 SASEGT. Trimming at V came to 6 bases and at J to 4 bases, leaving 8 bases not matched to a gene. Here the CDR3 reads CASRPGGVGGNTIYF. CDR3 nucleotide sequence: TGTGCCAGCAGGCCAGGGGGCGTGGGGGGAAACACCATATATTTT.

This clone occurred once. This sequence joins TRBV29-1 and TRBJ2-2; D ambiguous. V was cut by 4 bases and J by 3 bases, with 3 bases left in between. CDR3 length equals 11 residues. Germline CDR1 reads SQVTM; CDR2 reads ANQGSEA. The CDR3 DNA is TGCAGCGTTGGAGACACCGGGGAGCTGTTTTTT. This encodes CSVGDTGELFF.

This clone has a single count. The V and J genes are TRBV7-9 and TRBJ2-6, with D unclear. CDR1 SEHNR and CDR2 FQNEAQ come from the germline V gene (reference sequence). Between the trimmed V and J ends, which lost 2 bases and 0 bases, there was a span of 8 bases. The CDR3 runs 16 residues. This chain's CDR3 is CASSLPVLSGANVLTF. Here the CDR3 DNA reads TGTGCCAGCAGCTTACCCGTTCTCTCTGGGGCCAACGTCCTGACTTTC.

This clone was picked up one time. The chain employs TRBV7-9 and TRBJ2-3, with 12 positions matching TRBD2. Germline values: CDR1 SEHNR, CDR2 FQNEAQ (reference sequence). This CDR3 spans 14 amino acids. This CDR3 reads CATSSGGAGDTQYF. CDR3 bases: TGTGCAACCTCTAGCGGGGGGGCAGGAGATACGCAGTATTTT.

The chain combines TRBV30 with TRBJ2-5; 7 bases are a match to TRBD1. V was clipped by 1 base and J by 3 bases; unmatched bases: 5. Germline V gives CDR1 GTSNPN, CDR2 SVGIG (reference sequence). This CDR3 is 14 amino acids long. CDR3: CAWSEGGREETQYF. CDR3 nucleotide sequence: TGTGCCTGGAGTGAAGGGGGCCGGGAAGAGACCCAGTACTTC.

The chain couples TRBV5-1 to TRBJ2-1, with 11 bases matching TRBD2. Looked up from germline, CDR1 is SGHRS and CDR2 is YFSETQ. J gave up 5 bases and V 3 bases, and 13 bases lay outside the gene matches. The CDR3 is made up of 18 amino acids. The DNA for the CDR3 is TGCGCCAGCAGCTGGACTAGCGGGTTCCAAGGTTGGAACAATGAGCAGTTCTTC. Translation gives CASSWTSGFQGWNNEQFF.

A note on this clone: Other nucleotide sequences from this sample produce the same CDR3. The chain joins TRBV9 to TRBJ2-7; 8 nucleotides match TRBD1. This CDR3 has 14 residues. V lost 3 bases to trimming and J lost 5 bases; unmatched junction nucleotides: 7. CDR1 SGDLS and CDR2 YYNGEE come from the germline V gene. The CDR3 protein is CASSARQGMDEQYF. CDR3 coding DNA: TGTGCCAGCAGCGCGAGACAGGGGATGGACGAGCAGTACTTC.

The V call is TRBV5-1, the J call TRBJ1-3; D is undetermined. This CDR3 is 15 amino acids long. Deletions cut 3 bases from V and 0 bases from J, with 10 bases between. Germline V gives CDR1 SGHRS, CDR2 YFSETQ. The CDR3 here is CASSYGKGSGNTIYF. The CDR3 DNA reads TGCGCCAGCAGCTATGGAAAGGGCTCTGGAAACACCATATATTTT.

The rearrangement links TRBV10-3 to TRBJ2-2; TRBD1 is a possible D gene (6 bases). This CDR3 has 17 amino acids. The germline CDR1 and CDR2 sequences are ENHRY and SYGVKD. V lost 0 bases and J 2 bases, leaving 13 bases between the germline ends. The CDR3 loop is CAISESRGHRNTGELFF. The CDR3 DNA sequence: TGTGCCATCAGTGAGTCGAGGGGACACAGAAACACCGGGGAGCTGTTTTTT.